The source of this T cell receptor (beta chain) is a study of T cell changes during pregnancy in multiple sclerosis. Assay: immunoSEQ multiplex PCR; the TCRdb copy retains only in-frame clones and omits some. The table lists more than 75,000 clones, approximately 94% of them singletons. Germline lookup yields CDR1 SGHNT and CDR2 YYREEE (reference sequence). V lost 9 bases and J 3 bases, leaving 16 bases between the germline ends. The CDR3 has 13 amino acids. The V call is TRBV5-4, the J call TRBJ2-7; weak D call: TRBD2 (7 bases). The material was peripheral blood, obtained in the third trimester of pregnancy. The receptor was derived from a female donor with multiple sclerosis, enrolled in a pregnancy study. DNA for the CDR3: TGTGCCACTCGGGGGGCGAACGACTACGAGCAGTACTTC. It translates to CATRGANDYEQYF.